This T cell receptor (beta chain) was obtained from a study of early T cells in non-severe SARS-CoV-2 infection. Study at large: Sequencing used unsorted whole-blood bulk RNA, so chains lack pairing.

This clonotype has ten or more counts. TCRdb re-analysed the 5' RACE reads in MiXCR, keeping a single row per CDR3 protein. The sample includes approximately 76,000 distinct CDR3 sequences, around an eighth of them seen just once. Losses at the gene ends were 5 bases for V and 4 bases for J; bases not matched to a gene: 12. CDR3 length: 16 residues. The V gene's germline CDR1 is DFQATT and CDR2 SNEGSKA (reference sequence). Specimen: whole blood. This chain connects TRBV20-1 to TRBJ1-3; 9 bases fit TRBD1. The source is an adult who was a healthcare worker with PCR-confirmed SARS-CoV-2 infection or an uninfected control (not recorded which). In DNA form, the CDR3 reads TGCAGTGCTTGGGTCCCCGGGACAGGGACAGGAAACACCATATATTTT. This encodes CSAWVPGTGTGNTIYF.